This TCR beta chain was identified during a study of T-cell reconstitution after alpha-beta-depleted transplantation in children. The CDR3 is 12 amino acids. The germline gives CDR1 LGHDT, CDR2 YNNKEL (reference sequence). Between the trimmed V and J ends, which lost 5 bases and 7 bases, there was a span of 6 bases. The sample holds many counts of this clonotype. Unique molecular identifiers were incorporated when the TCRbeta library was constructed. TCRdb reanalysed the PCR reads using MiXCR and keeps one entry per CDR3 protein. The data show approximately 170,000 distinct CDR3 sequences, with over 8.5% seen just once and less than 15% held by the top ten.

V usage is TRBV3-1 and J usage is TRBJ1-6; D is undetermined. Sample: PBMCs, taken before TCRalphabeta/CD19-depleted stem cell transplant. This clonotype was obtained from a boy aged 2 to 10 with acute myeloid leukemia, due to receive a stem cell transplant. The CDR3 coding sequence is TGTGCCAGCAGCGCCCAGAATTCACCCCTCCACTTT. Protein product: CASSAQNSPLHF.